This T cell receptor (beta chain) was sequenced for a study of memory CD8 T cells in hepatitis C reinfection. Overall study context: A couple of donors resolved primary infection, then developed chronic reinfection. HCV reinfection meant a positive HCV RNA test after two negative tests at least 60 days apart. Study observations and caveats: Only five donors prevented definitive conclusions about public clonotypes.

Regarding this clone: The antigen is undetermined.

Time point given: pre-reinfection, 55 to 20 weeks before reinfection detection. Sorted cells were sequenced directly ex vivo without any in vitro expansion. Total naive CD8 T cells were sorted as viable CD3+ CD8+ CD45RO- cells from two donors. Here immunoSEQ multiplex PCR was the method, and the copy in TCRdb shows in-frame clones only, minus some. The sample contains tens of thousands of clones, just under 90% of which appear only once. The sequence was collected from a man aged 18 to 29 with hepatitis C virus infection. Sequenced input: naive CD8+ T cells sorted from blood.

The CDR3 loop reads CASSTGLAGGGPGYNEQFF. The CDR3 DNA reads as TGCGCCAGCAGCACCGGACTAGCGGGAGGCGGGCCGGGTTACAATGAGCAGTTCTTC. The rearrangement joins TRBV5-1 to TRBJ2-1, with TRBD2 matching over 14 bases. V dropped 4 bases and J dropped 4; count of bases not matched to a gene: 13. Per germline, CDR1 SGHRS and CDR2 YFSETQ. The CDR3 has 19 amino acids.